This TCR beta chain appears in the sequencing data of a study of shared clonotypes between healthy human individuals (dated by TCRdb to the early 2020s). With regard to the full study: The cohort comprised a couple of women and a few men aged 18 to 49 years. For each donor, three plates each were used for CD4 naive and CD4 memory, two plates were used for CD8 naive, and one plate was used for CD8 memory. To estimate repertoire size and how much clonotypes are shared between individuals, the study performed deep sequencing of blood TCR repertoires from roughly five healthy adults. Libraries were prepared and TCR repertoires were sequenced by different laboratories using diverse techniques, in order to increase sequencing depth and limit assay-specific biases. Each donor's leukapheresis produced roughly between roughly 0.85 and 10 billion PBMCs.

Healthy HIV-negative adults with no recently reported acute infections or vaccinations were included as donors. Every donor was a Caucasian adult residing in Nashville, Tennessee, USA. Magnetic negative selection was used to enrich CD4+ T cells, after which naive cells were positively selected on CD45RA and the negative fraction became the memory subset. After blood collection by leukapheresis, PBMCs were isolated using Ficoll-Histopaque density gradient centrifugation and then cryopreserved in the vapor phase of liquid nitrogen. Analytical flow cytometry was used to check the purity and quantity of every magnetically sorted T cell population. From each sorted fraction, genomic DNA was isolated and quantified by UV absorbance on a Nanodrop 2000c. General findings and caveats noted by the study authors: Only blood was sampled, and tissue TCR repertoires likely differ from those in blood. When several donors were compared, the shared fraction of clonotypes was around 5% for naive CD4, 3.5% for naive CD8, roughly 2.5% for memory CD4, and less than 0.5% for memory CD8. Estimated clonotype richness was generally larger for naive than for memory subsets. Pairwise subsampling indicated that sequencing depth was expected to affect the degree of clonotype sharing among donors. Compared with non-shared clonotypes, clonotypes shared by all four sorted-subset donors had higher generation probabilities. Even with the large sequencing depth, rarefaction of the sorted-subset datasets indicated that sequencing was incomplete. Because the study included a small number of donors, the genetic and exposure-history diversity represented was limited.

Using the deep immunoSEQ assay, TCR CDR3 regions were amplified from genomic DNA by multiplex PCR. Extracted genomic DNA from each cell subset was distributed evenly across all wells of several immunoSEQ 96-well plates, and each plate was treated as a replicate. For sorted subsets, each replicate PCR was loaded with approximately 0.2 ug genomic DNA, equivalent to 25,000 to 35,000 T cell genomes. The purified libraries were quantified using a Qubit 3.0 fluorometer, sized with a Bioanalyzer 2100, and then quantified again using the KAPA Library Quantification kit. Every immunoSEQ 96-well plate was sequenced on a dedicated single-read 150-cycle Illumina NextSeq 550 flow cell. The published analysis was carried out like this. Because the immunoSEQ output included only junctional sequences and no quality scores, the filtering could not be the same as the filtering used for full-length reads. Sequences were annotated with PyIR, a Python wrapper for IgBLAST v1.9, and V/J genes and CDR3 were assigned using IMGT germline references. Reads were filtered out if the reads had weak V/J assignments (E-value above 1e-6), no CDR3, stop codons, out-of-frame junctions, or ambiguous translated residues. A V3J clonotype was defined by an identical inferred V gene, J gene, and CDR3 amino acid sequence. To compute the percentage overlap between repertoires, the number of shared unique clonotypes was divided by the size of the smaller repertoire. Richness of each repertoire was evaluated using RTK rarefaction, the Chao1 estimator, and Recon v2.1 estimates of unobserved clonotypes. OLGA was used to compute generation probabilities for all TCRbeta clonotypes that the gDNA method yielded from a few donors. In TCRdb, the immuneACCESS table is reduced to in-frame sequences with V and J assigned. These tables do not hold every clone; where another copy was compared, an unresolved V gene accounts for under half, and the others remain unexplained. V and J calls plus clone size are reproduced from that table; the DNA served to infer D and trimming. The sample profile shows about 2.3 million clones; about 92% of them were found once. The ten largest clones take up 0.3% to 0.4% of the sample.

Based on the germline V gene, the CDR1 and CDR2 sequences are MGHDK and SYGVNS. The CDR3 sequence holds 12 residues, the cysteine and phenylalanine included. Only the CDR3 part of the read is kept: 36 bases, read in frame from the first base. Between the V and J ends, shortened by 8 bases and 6 bases respectively, the junction contains 13 bases. Of note for this clone: The specificity of this receptor is unknown. No base quality information exists; no much larger clone differs at one position.

Recombination linked TRBV25-1 to TRBJ1-1; there is no confident call for the D gene. This TCR derives from a man between 18 and 29 years old in good health. Some clones in this sample may be carry-over from other donors' samples. Material: naive CD4+ T cells from PBMCs. The cell subset or site label for this specimen denotes: CD45RA+ positively selected. The CDR3 region has the sequence CASGWGGAEAFF. At the DNA level, the sequence is TGTGCCAGCGGGTGGGGTGGGGCTGAAGCTTTCTTT. With the rest looked up from the reference TRBV25-1 and TRBJ1-1 genes rather than sequenced, the full variable domain is EADIYQTPRYLVIGTGKKITLECSQTMGHDKMYWYQQDPGMELHLIHYSYGVNSTEKGDLSSESTVSRIRTEHFPLTLESARPSHTSQYLCASGWGGAEAFFGQGTRLTVV.